Shown below are 8 T cell receptor beta chains from a single sample sequenced in a study of blood T cell repertoires in COVID-19. Method: immunoSEQ multiplex PCR; TCRdb's copy keeps in-frame clones and lacks some. The repertoire has about 140,000 clones, approximately 84% of them found once; the top ten carry more than 3%. Sequencing was carried out using PBMCs or T cells enriched from blood (not recorded which). These receptors were taken from a woman aged 45-65 years with acute COVID-19.

This clone was found once. V gene TRBV3-1 (or the pseudogene TRBV3-2) combines with J gene TRBJ2-1; 12 positions agree with TRBD2. The CDR3 covers 13 residues. V shed 7 bases and J 9 bases; nucleotides not matched to a gene: 4. Germline V gene data show CDR1 as LGHDT and CDR2 as YNNKEL (reference sequence). CDR3 region: CASTPSGRGEQFF. In DNA, the CDR3 is TGTGCCAGCACTCCTAGCGGGAGGGGTGAGCAGTTCTTC.

The V call is TRBV19, the J call TRBJ2-7; perhaps TRBD1 as D (6 bases). The V and J ends lost 2 bases and 3 bases respectively, with 14 bases between them. The CDR3 is 15 amino acids. CDR1 is LNHDA and CDR2 is SQIVND in the germline V gene (reference sequence). CDR3 nucleotide sequence: TGTGCCAGTAGTATATCGTCCAGGGGAGACTACGAGCAGTACTTC. Residues: CASSISSRGDYEQYF.

This chain joins TRBV27 and TRBJ2-7; D possibly corresponds to TRBD2 (5 bases). The ends were cut back, 6 bases at V and 0 bases at J, with 12 bases in the middle. The length of the CDR3 is 14 residues. CDR1 MNHEY and CDR2 SMNVEV come from the germline V gene (reference sequence). The CDR3 DNA follows: TGTGCCAGCAGATCGGTGGGGAGCTCCTACGAGCAGTACTTC. Its translation: CASRSVGSSYEQYF.

The chain links TRBV12-3 or TRBV12-4 to TRBJ2-3; 9 bases align to TRBD2. This CDR3 contains 13 residues. With V trimmed by 4 bases and J by 4 bases, 0 bases remained unmatched. Written as DNA, the CDR3 is TGTGCCAGCAGTTGGACTAGCGCAGATACGCAGTATTTT. The encoded protein is CASSWTSADTQYF.

This chain uses TRBV5-8 with TRBJ2-5, with 10 bases identical to TRBD2. The V gene end was trimmed by 7 bases and the J gene end by 4 bases; junction bases not matched to a gene: 10. This CDR3 is built from 15 residues. The V gene's germline CDR1 is SGHTS and CDR2 YDEGEE. CDR3 sequence (DNA): TGTGCCAGCGGTGTGGCTAGCGGGAGCGCAGAGACCCAGTACTTC. Its protein product is CASGVASGSAETQYF. The complete variable domain, with remaining parts taken from reference TRBV5-8 and TRBJ2-5, reads EAGVTQSPTHLIKTRGQQATLRCSPISGHTSVYWYQQALGLGLQFLLWYDEGEERNRGNFPPRFSGRQFPNYSSELNVNALELEDSALYLCASGVASGSAETQYFGPGTRLLVL.

The genes are TRBV11-2 and TRBJ1-5, with TRBD1 as a possible D gene (5 bases). Trimming removed 6 bases at V and 1 base at J, with 10 bases between. Germline CDR1 reads SGHAT; CDR2 reads FQNNGV. This CDR3 region has 14 residues. CDR3 nucleotides: TGTGCCAGCAGGCCTCAGGGAAGCAATCAGCCCCAGCATTTT. It encodes CASRPQGSNQPQHF.

The CDR3 spells CASSTRTSGSNTGELFF. The CDR3 nucleotides read TGTGCCAGCAGCACAAGGACTAGCGGGAGTAACACCGGGGAGCTGTTTTTT. The chain is built from TRBV7-6 and TRBJ2-2, with 13 bases that match TRBD2. CDR3 length equals 17 residues. V trimming: 5 bases; J trimming: 2 bases; junction bases outside the gene matches: 5. Germline lookup yields CDR1 SGHVS and CDR2 FNYEAQ. Looking up the rest from reference TRBV7-6 and TRBJ2-2 gives the full variable domain: GAGVSQSPRYKVTKRGQDVALRCDPISGHVSLYWYRQALGQGPEFLTYFNYEAQQDKSGLPNDRFSAERPEGSISTLTIQRTEQRDSAMYRCASSTRTSGSNTGELFFGEGSRLTVL.

The rearrangement uses TRBV29-1 and TRBJ1-1, with a tentative D call TRBD1 (6 bases). CDR3 size: 14 residues. The germline V gene encodes CDR1 SQVTM and CDR2 ANQGSEA. V was clipped by 3 bases and J by 3 bases, with 14 bases between them. CDR3 sequence reads: CSVEVRGKHTEAFF. CDR3 coding DNA: TGCAGCGTTGAGGTCAGGGGAAAGCACACTGAAGCTTTCTTT.